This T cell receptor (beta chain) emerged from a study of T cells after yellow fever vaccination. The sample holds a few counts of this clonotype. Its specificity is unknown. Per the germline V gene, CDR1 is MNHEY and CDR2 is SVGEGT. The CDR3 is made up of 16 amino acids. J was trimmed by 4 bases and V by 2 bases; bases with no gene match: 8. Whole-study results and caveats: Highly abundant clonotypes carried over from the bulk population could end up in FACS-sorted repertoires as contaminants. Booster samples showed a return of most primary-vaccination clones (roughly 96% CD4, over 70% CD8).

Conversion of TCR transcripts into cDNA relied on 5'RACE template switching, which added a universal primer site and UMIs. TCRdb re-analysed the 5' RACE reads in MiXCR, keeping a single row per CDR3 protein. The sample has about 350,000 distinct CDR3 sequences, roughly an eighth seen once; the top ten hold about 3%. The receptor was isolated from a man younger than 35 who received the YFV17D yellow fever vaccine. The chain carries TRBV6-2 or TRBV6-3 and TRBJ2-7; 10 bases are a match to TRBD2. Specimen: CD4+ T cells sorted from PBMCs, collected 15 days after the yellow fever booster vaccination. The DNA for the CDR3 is TGTGCCAGCAGTTACCGGAGCGGGGGGGCAGGTTACGAGCAGTACGTC. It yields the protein CASSYRSGGAGYEQYV.